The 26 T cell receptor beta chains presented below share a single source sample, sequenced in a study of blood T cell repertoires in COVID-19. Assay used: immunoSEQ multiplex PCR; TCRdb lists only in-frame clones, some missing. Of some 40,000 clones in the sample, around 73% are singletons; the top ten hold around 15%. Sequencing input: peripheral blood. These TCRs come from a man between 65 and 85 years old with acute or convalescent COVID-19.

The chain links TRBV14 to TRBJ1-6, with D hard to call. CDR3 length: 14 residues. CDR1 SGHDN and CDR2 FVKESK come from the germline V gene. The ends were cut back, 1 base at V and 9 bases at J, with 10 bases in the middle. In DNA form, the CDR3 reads TGTGCCAGCAGCCAAGGGATACCGGGTTCACCCCTCCACTTT. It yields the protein CASSQGIPGSPLHF.

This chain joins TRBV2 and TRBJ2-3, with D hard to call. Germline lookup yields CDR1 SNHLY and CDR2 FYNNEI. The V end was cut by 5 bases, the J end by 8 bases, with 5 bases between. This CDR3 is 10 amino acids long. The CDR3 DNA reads TGTGCCAGCAGTCTATCTACGCAGTATTTT. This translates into CASSLSTQYF.

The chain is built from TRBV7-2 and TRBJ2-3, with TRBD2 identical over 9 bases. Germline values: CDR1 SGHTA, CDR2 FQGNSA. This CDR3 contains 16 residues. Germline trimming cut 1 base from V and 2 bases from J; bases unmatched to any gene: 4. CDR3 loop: CASSLDAGGPTDTQYF. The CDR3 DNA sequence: TGTGCCAGCAGCTTAGATGCGGGGGGGCCCACAGATACGCAGTATTTT.

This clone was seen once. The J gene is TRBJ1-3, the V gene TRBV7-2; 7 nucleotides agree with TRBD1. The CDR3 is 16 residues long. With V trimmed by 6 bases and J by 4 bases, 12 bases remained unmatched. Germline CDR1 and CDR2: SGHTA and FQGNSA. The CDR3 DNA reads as TGTGCCAGCAGTGGCGCTAAGGGGGCTTGGGGAAACACCATATATTTT. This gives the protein CASSGAKGAWGNTIYF.

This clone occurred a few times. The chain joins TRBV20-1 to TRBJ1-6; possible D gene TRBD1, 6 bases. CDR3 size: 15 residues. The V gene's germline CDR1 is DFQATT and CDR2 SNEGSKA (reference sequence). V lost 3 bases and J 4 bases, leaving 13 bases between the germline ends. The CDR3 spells CSASHRASYNSPLHF. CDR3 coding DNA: TGCAGTGCTAGTCACAGGGCCTCTTATAATTCACCCCTCCACTTT.

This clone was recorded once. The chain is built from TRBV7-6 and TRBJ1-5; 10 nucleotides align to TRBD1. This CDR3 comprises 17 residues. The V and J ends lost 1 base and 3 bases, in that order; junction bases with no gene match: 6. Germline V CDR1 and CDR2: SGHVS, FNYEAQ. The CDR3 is CASSLGTGGFDNQPQHF. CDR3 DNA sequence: TGTGCCAGCAGCTTAGGGACAGGGGGTTTTGACAATCAGCCCCAGCATTTT.

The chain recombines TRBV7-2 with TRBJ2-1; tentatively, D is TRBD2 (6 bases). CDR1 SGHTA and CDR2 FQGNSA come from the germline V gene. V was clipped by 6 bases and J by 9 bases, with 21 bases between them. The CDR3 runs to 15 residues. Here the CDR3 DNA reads TGTGCCAGCAGTTATGCGGGATCGGTACCCGGTGAGCAGTTCTTC. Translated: CASSYAGSVPGEQFF.

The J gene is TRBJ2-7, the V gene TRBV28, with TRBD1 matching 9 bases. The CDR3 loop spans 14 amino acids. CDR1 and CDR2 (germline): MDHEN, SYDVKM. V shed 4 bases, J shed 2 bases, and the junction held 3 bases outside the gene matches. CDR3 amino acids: CASSSGQGPYEQYF. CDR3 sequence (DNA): TGTGCCAGCAGTTCGGGACAGGGCCCCTACGAGCAGTACTTC. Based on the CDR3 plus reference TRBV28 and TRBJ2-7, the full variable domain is DVKVTQSSRYLVKRTGEKVFLECVQDMDHENMFWYRQDPGLGLRLIYFSYDVKMKEKGDIPEGYSVSREKKERFSLILESASTNQTSMYLCASSSGQGPYEQYFGPGTRLTVT.

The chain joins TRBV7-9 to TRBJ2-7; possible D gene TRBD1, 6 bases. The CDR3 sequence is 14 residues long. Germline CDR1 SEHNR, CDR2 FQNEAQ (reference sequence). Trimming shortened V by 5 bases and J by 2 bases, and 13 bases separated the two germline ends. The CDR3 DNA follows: TGTGCCAGCAGCCAGGGCCCAGGGGCCTACGAGCAGTACTTC. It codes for CASSQGPGAYEQYF. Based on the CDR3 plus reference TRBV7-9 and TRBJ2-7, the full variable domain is DTGVSQNPRHKITKRGQNVTFRCDPISEHNRLYWYRQTLGQGPEFLTYFQNEAQLEKSRLLSDRFSAERPKGSFSTLEIQRTEQGDSAMYLCASSQGPGAYEQYFGPGTRLTVT.

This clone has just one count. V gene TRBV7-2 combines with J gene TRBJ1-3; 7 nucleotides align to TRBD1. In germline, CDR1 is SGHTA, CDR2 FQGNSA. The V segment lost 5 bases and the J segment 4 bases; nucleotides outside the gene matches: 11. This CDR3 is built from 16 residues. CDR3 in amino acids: CASSPSGRGRGNTIYF. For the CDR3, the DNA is TGTGCCAGCAGCCCGTCCGGAAGGGGGCGAGGAAACACCATATATTTT. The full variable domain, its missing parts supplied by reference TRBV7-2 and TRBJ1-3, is GAGVSQSPSNKVTEKGKDVELRCDPISGHTALYWYRQSLGQGLEFLIYFQGNSAPDKSGLPSDRFSAERTGGSVSTLTIQRTQQEDSAVYLCASSPSGRGRGNTIYFGEGSWLTVV.

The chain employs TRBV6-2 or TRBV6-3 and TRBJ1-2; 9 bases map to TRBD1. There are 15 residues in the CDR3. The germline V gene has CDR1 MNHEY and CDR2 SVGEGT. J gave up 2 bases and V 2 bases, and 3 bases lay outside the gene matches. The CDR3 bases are TGTGCCAGCAGTTACAAGACAGGGGGGAACTATGGCTACACCTTC. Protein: CASSYKTGGNYGYTF.

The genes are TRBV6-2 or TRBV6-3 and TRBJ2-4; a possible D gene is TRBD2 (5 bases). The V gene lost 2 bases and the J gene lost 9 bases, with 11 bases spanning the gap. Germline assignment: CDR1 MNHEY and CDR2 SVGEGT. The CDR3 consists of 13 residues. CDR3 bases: TGTGCCAGCAGTTACACGGGGATCACCATTCAGTACTTC. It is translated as CASSYTGITIQYF.

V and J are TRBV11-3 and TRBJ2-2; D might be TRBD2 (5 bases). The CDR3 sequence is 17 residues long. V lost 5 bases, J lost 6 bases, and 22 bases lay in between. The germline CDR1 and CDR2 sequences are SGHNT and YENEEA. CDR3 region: CASSRRDKANGAGELFF. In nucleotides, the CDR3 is TGTGCCAGCAGCCGTCGTGACAAGGCGAACGGGGCCGGGGAGCTGTTTTTT.

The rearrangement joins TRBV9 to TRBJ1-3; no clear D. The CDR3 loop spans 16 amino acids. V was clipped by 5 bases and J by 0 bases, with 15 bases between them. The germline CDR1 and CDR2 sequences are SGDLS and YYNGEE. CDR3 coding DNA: TGTGCCAGCAGGGGTGGGAGTCCACTCTCTGGAAACACCATATATTTT. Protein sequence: CASRGGSPLSGNTIYF.

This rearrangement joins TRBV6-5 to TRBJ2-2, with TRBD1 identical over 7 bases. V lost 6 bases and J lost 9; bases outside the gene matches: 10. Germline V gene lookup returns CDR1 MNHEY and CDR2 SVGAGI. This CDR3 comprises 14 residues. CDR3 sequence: CASSLDRVRRELFF. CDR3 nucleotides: TGTGCCAGCAGCCTTGACAGGGTACGGAGGGAGCTGTTTTTT.

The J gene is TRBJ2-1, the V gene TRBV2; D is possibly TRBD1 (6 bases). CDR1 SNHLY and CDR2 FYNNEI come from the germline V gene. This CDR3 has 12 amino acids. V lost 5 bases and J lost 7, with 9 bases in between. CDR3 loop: CASSQTGNEQFF. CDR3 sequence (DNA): TGTGCCAGCAGTCAGACAGGAAATGAGCAGTTCTTC.

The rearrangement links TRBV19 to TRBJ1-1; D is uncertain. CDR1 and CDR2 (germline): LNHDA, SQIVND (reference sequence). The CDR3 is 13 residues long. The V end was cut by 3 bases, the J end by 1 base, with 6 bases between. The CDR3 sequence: CASSISRNTEAFF. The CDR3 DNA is TGTGCCAGTAGTATCTCCCGGAACACTGAAGCTTTCTTT.

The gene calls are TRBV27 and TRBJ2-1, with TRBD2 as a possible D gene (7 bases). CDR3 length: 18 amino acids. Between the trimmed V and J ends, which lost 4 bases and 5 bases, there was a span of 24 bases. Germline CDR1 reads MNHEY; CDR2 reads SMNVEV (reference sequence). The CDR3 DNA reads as TGTGCCAGCAGTTACACCCTGAGGGGGGGGCGCCGGAACAATGAGCAGTTCTTC. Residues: CASSYTLRGGRRNNEQFF.

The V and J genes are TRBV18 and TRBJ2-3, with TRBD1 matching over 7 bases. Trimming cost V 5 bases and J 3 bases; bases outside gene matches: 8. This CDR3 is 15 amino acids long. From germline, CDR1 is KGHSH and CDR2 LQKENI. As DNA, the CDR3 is TGTGCCAGCTCAAGACAGGGTATGAGAACAGATACGCAGTATTTT. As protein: CASSRQGMRTDTQYF.

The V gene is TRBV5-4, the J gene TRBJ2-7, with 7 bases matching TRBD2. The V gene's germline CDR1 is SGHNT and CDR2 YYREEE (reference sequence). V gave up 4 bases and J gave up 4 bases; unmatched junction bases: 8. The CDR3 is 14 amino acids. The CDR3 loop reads CASSLRGGLYEQYF. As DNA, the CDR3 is TGTGCCAGCAGCCTCCGGGGAGGGCTTTACGAGCAGTACTTC.

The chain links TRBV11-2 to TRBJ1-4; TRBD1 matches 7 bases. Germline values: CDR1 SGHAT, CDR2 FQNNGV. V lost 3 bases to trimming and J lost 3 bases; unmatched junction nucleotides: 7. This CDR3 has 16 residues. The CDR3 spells CASSFTRGLANEKLFF. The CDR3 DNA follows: TGTGCCAGCAGCTTTACGAGGGGGCTGGCTAATGAAAAACTGTTTTTT.

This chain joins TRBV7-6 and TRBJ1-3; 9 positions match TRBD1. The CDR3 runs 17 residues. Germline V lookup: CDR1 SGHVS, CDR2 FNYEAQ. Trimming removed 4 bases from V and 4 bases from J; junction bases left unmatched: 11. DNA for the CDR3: TGTGCCAGCAGCTCGAGCCCGGGACAGGGCCTCGGAAACACCATATATTTT. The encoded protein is CASSSSPGQGLGNTIYF.

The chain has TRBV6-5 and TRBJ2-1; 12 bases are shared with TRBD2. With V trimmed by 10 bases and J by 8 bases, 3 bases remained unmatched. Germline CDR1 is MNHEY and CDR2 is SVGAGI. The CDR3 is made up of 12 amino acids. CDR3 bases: TGTGCCACCAGACTAGCGGGAGATGAGCAGTTCTTC. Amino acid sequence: CATRLAGDEQFF.

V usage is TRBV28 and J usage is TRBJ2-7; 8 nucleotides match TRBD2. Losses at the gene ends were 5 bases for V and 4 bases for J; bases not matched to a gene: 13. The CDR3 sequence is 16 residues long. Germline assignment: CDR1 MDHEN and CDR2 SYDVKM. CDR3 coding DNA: TGTGCCAGCAGTCCTCTGATCGGGAGGGCCTGGTACGAGCAGTACTTC. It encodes CASSPLIGRAWYEQYF.

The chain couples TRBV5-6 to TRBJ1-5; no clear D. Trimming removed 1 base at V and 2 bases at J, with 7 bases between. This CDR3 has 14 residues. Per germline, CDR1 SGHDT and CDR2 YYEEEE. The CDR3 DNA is TGTGCCAGCAGCTTGCGTCTCGGCAATCAGCCCCAGCATTTT. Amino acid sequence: CASSLRLGNQPQHF.

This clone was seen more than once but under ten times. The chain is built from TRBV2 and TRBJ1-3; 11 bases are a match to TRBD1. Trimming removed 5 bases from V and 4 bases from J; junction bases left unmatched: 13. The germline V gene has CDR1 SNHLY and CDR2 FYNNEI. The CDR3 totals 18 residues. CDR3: CASSNTPEDRGQGNTIYF. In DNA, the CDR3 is TGTGCCAGCAGTAACACCCCGGAGGACAGGGGGCAGGGAAACACCATATATTTT.